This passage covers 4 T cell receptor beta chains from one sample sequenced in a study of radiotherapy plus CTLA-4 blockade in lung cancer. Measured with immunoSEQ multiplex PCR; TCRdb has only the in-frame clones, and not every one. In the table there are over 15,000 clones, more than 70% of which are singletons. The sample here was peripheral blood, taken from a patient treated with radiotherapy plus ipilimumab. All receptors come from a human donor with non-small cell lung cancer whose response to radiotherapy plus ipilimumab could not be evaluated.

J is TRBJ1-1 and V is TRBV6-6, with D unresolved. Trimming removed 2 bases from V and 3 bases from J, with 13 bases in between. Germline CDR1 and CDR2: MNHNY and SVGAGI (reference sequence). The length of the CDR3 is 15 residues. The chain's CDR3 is CASSYPGRKDTEAFF. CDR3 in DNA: TGTGCCAGCAGTTACCCGGGGAGGAAGGACACTGAAGCTTTCTTT.

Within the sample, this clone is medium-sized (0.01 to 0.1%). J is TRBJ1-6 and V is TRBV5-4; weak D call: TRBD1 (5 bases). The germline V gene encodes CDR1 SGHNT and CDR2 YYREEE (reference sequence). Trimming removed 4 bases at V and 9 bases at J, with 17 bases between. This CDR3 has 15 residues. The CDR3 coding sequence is TGTGCCAGCAGCCGCTCGGGGGTTATGACTTCACCCCTCCACTTT. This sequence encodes CASSRSGVMTSPLHF.

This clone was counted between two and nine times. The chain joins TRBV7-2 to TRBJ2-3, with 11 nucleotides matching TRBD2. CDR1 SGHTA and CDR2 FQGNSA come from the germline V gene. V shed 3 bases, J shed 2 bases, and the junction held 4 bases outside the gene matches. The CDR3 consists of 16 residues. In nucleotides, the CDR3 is TGTGCCAGCAGCTTTGCTAGCGGGGGGCCCACAGATACGCAGTATTTT. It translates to CASSFASGGPTDTQYF.

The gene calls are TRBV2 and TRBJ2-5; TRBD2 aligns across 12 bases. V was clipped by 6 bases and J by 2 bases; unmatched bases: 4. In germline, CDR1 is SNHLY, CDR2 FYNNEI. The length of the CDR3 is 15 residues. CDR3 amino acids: CASSETSGGQETQYF. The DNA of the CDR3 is TGTGCCAGCAGCGAGACTAGCGGGGGTCAAGAGACCCAGTACTTC.